Sequencing of this TCR beta chain was carried out in a study of blood T cell repertoires in COVID-19. Germline values: CDR1 SGHRS, CDR2 YFSETQ. This CDR3 is built from 14 residues. The V end was cut by 4 bases, the J end by 1 base, with 11 bases between. Sequencing was performed with immunoSEQ multiplex PCR; in TCRdb, only in-frame clones are kept and a portion is missing. This sample has 150,000 or so clones, with roughly four fifths found just once. The chain is built from TRBV5-1 and TRBJ1-1, with D perhaps matching TRBD1 (6 bases). This TCR came from a woman aged 60-75 years with acute or convalescent COVID-19. The sequenced sample consisted of peripheral blood. CDR3 protein: CASSRTQGNTEAFF. As DNA, the CDR3 is TGCGCCAGCAGCCGCACACAGGGGAACACTGAAGCTTTCTTT.